This entry describes one T cell receptor beta chain. CDR3 length: 15 amino acids. With 4 bases removed from V and 1 base from J, the gap between germline ends came to 12 bases. Germline V gene sequence: CDR1 SGHNT, CDR2 YYREEE (reference sequence). The data were obtained in a study of blood T cell repertoires in COVID-19. Data came from immunoSEQ multiplex PCR; TCRdb stores just in-frame clones and leaves some out. The sample holds around 150,000 clones; about nine tenths are singletons and the top ten take approximately 10%. The specimen was peripheral blood. This clonotype originated in a man aged 50-60 years with active or convalescent COVID-19. V is TRBV5-4 and J is TRBJ1-3; D gene ambiguous. CDR3 in DNA: TGTGCCAGCAGCGGAGGCATGGATTCTGGAAACACCATATATTTT. Protein product: CASSGGMDSGNTIYF.